This T cell receptor beta chain is drawn from a study of PD-L1 blockade in urothelial cancer. On the study more broadly: Of some 28 patients, twenty-five were males with bladder-origin urothelial cancer. Blood yielded a median of approximately 130,000 T cells per sample.

Noted time point: peripheral blood 6 weeks after treatment start. Locally advanced or metastatic urothelial carcinoma affected all patients. Trimming removed 6 bases from V and 2 bases from J, with 14 bases in between. There are 15 residues in the CDR3. Germline CDR1 is ENHRY and CDR2 is SYGVKD. This clone was seen just once. The table came from immunoSEQ multiplex PCR; TCRdb's copy has only in-frame clones and leaves some out. Among about 30,000 clones listed, roughly three quarters were seen once. This TCR was recovered from a man aged 65-85 years with urothelial cancer. The chain recombines TRBV10-3 with TRBJ1-5; possibly TRBD1 for D (5 bases). Material: PBMCs, obtained around atezolizumab (anti-PD-L1) treatment. CDR3 DNA: TGTGCCATCAGCCCGGGGGTTCGGGGCAATCAGCCCCAGCATTTT. Protein product: CAISPGVRGNQPQHF.